A selection of T cell receptor beta chains follows, all from one sample in a study of shared clonotypes between healthy human individuals. Method: immunoSEQ multiplex PCR; TCRdb's copy keeps in-frame clones and lacks some. Seen here are 2 million to 2.5 million clones, 95% observed once, and the top ten hold 0.1% to 0.15%. Sample: naive CD4+ T cells sorted from blood. These receptors were obtained from a man aged 18 to 30 in good health. Both conserved end residues are part of each CDR3. Each record gives: D gene, V gene, J gene, clone size, CDR3 protein, CDR3 DNA. D genes are given only for firm matches. Not all rows give a size; the values are once, few, many and, for expanded clones, a class.

D gene: TRBD2
V gene: TRBV5-1
J gene: TRBJ2-1
clone size: .
CDR3 protein: CASSLGILAGGFNEQFF
CDR3 DNA: TGCGCCAGCAGCTTGGGGATCCTAGCGGGGGGTTTCAATGAGCAGTTCTTC

D gene: TRBD2
V gene: TRBV30
J gene: TRBJ2-1
clone size: .
CDR3 protein: CAWKLAGNLGNEQFF
CDR3 DNA: TGTGCCTGGAAACTAGCGGGAAACCTTGGCAATGAGCAGTTCTTC

D gene: .
V gene: TRBV14
J gene: TRBJ1-5
clone size: .
CDR3 protein: CASSQDYNQPQHF
CDR3 DNA: TGTGCCAGCAGCCAAGATTATAATCAGCCCCAGCATTTT

D gene: .
V gene: TRBV7-8
J gene: TRBJ2-1
clone size: .
CDR3 protein: CASSANMDSYNEQFF
CDR3 DNA: TGTGCCAGCAGCGCTAACATGGATTCGTACAATGAGCAGTTCTTC

D gene: TRBD1
V gene: TRBV14
J gene: TRBJ2-7
clone size: .
CDR3 protein: CASSLRLGDSLSEQYF
CDR3 DNA: TGTGCCAGCAGCCTTCGACTGGGGGACAGTCTCTCCGAGCAGTACTTC

D gene: TRBD2
V gene: TRBV2
J gene: TRBJ2-7
clone size: .
CDR3 protein: CASQSRLAGGISYEQYF
CDR3 DNA: TGTGCCAGCCAAAGTCGGCTAGCGGGGGGAATCTCCTACGAGCAGTACTTC

D gene: .
V gene: TRBV19
J gene: TRBJ2-2
clone size: .
CDR3 protein: CASSIGGQANTGELFF
CDR3 DNA: TGTGCCAGTAGTATAGGCGGGCAGGCTAACACCGGGGAGCTGTTTTTT

D gene: TRBD1
V gene: TRBV5-8
J gene: TRBJ2-7
clone size: .
CDR3 protein: CASSLAPGGFSEQYF
CDR3 DNA: TGTGCCAGCAGCTTGGCTCCAGGGGGTTTTAGCGAGCAGTACTTC

D gene: TRBD1
V gene: TRBV6-6
J gene: TRBJ1-1
clone size: .
CDR3 protein: CASNHRGGNTEAFF
CDR3 DNA: TGTGCCAGCAATCACAGGGGCGGGAACACTGAAGCTTTCTTT

D gene: .
V gene: TRBV21-1
J gene: TRBJ2-7
clone size: .
CDR3 protein: CASSIHRQGPFGYEQYF
CDR3 DNA: TGTGCCAGCAGCATTCATCGACAGGGGCCCTTTGGTTACGAGCAGTACTTC

D gene: .
V gene: TRBV18
J gene: TRBJ2-1
clone size: .
CDR3 protein: CASSPPSSSYNEQFF
CDR3 DNA: TGTGCCAGCTCACCACCTTCTAGCTCCTACAATGAGCAGTTCTTC

D gene: TRBD1
V gene: TRBV15
J gene: TRBJ1-2
clone size: .
CDR3 protein: CATSSDRDRVVAGYTF
CDR3 DNA: TGTGCCACCAGCAGTGACCGGGACAGGGTTGTAGCTGGCTACACCTTC

D gene: TRBD2
V gene: TRBV11-3
J gene: TRBJ2-1
clone size: .
CDR3 protein: CASSSTSGEQFF
CDR3 DNA: TGTGCCAGCAGCTCAACTAGCGGGGAGCAGTTCTTC

D gene: TRBD2
V gene: TRBV7-7
J gene: TRBJ2-5
clone size: .
CDR3 protein: CASSPGLAGGEETQYF
CDR3 DNA: TGTGCTAGCAGCCCGGGACTAGCGGGAGGTGAAGAGACCCAGTACTTC

D gene: .
V gene: TRBV5-1
J gene: TRBJ2-6
clone size: .
CDR3 protein: CASSPGEAASGANVLTF
CDR3 DNA: TGCGCCAGCAGCCCCGGGGAGGCCGCCTCTGGGGCCAACGTCCTGACTTTC

D gene: TRBD1
V gene: TRBV30
J gene: TRBJ2-4
clone size: .
CDR3 protein: CAWSVQTGKGIQYF
CDR3 DNA: TGTGCCTGGAGTGTACAGACAGGGAAGGGCATTCAGTACTTC

D gene: .
V gene: TRBV18
J gene: TRBJ2-5
clone size: .
CDR3 protein: CASSPPGKETQYF
CDR3 DNA: TGTGCCAGCTCACCACCGGGAAAAGAGACCCAGTACTTC

D gene: .
V gene: TRBV10-3
J gene: TRBJ2-5
clone size: .
CDR3 protein: CAISEGAGRETQYF
CDR3 DNA: TGTGCCATCAGTGAAGGGGCAGGTCGAGAGACCCAGTACTTC

D gene: .
V gene: TRBV7-2
J gene: TRBJ2-7
clone size: .
CDR3 protein: CASSLMMAAPYEQYF
CDR3 DNA: TGTGCCAGCAGCTTAATGATGGCGGCACCCTACGAGCAGTACTTC

D gene: TRBD2
V gene: TRBV15
J gene: TRBJ2-5
clone size: .
CDR3 protein: CATSRDFFERGVQETQYF
CDR3 DNA: TGTGCCACCAGCAGAGATTTCTTCGAGCGGGGGGTTCAAGAGACCCAGTACTTC

D gene: .
V gene: TRBV5-6
J gene: TRBJ1-6
clone size: once
CDR3 protein: CASSLGKILNSPLHF
CDR3 DNA: TGTGCCAGCAGCTTGGGGAAAATACTCAATTCACCCCTCCACTTT

D gene: .
V gene: TRBV19
J gene: TRBJ1-2
clone size: .
CDR3 protein: CASSIEAGSYGYTF
CDR3 DNA: TGTGCCAGTAGTATAGAGGCAGGGTCCTATGGCTACACCTTC

D gene: .
V gene: TRBV30
J gene: TRBJ1-3
clone size: .
CDR3 protein: CAWSMGAGNTIYF
CDR3 DNA: TGTGCCTGGAGTATGGGGGCTGGAAACACCATATATTTT

D gene: TRBD2
V gene: TRBV5-1
J gene: TRBJ2-1
clone size: .
CDR3 protein: CASSPGTSVLDEQFF
CDR3 DNA: TGCGCCAGCAGCCCCGGGACTAGCGTTTTAGATGAGCAGTTCTTC

D gene: .
V gene: TRBV6-5
J gene: TRBJ2-1
clone size: .
CDR3 protein: CASSYLGSSYNEQFF
CDR3 DNA: TGTGCCAGCAGTTACCTCGGGAGCTCCTACAATGAGCAGTTCTTC

D gene: .
V gene: TRBV28
J gene: TRBJ2-7
clone size: .
CDR3 protein: CASSSRPGDYEQYF
CDR3 DNA: TGTGCCAGCAGTTCCAGACCAGGGGACTACGAGCAGTACTTC

D gene: .
V gene: TRBV2
J gene: TRBJ2-7
clone size: .
CDR3 protein: CASSEAGFDEEQYF
CDR3 DNA: TGTGCCAGCAGTGAAGCAGGGTTTGACGAGGAGCAGTACTTC

D gene: TRBD1
V gene: TRBV6-1
J gene: TRBJ1-1
clone size: .
CDR3 protein: CASSGRDRGPGLTEAFF
CDR3 DNA: TGTGCCAGCAGTGGTCGGGACAGGGGGCCAGGGTTAACTGAAGCTTTCTTT

D gene: .
V gene: TRBV5-8
J gene: TRBJ2-7
clone size: .
CDR3 protein: CASSLDRASYEQYF
CDR3 DNA: TGTGCCAGCAGCTTGGACAGGGCTTCCTACGAGCAGTACTTC

D gene: .
V gene: TRBV23-1
J gene: TRBJ2-7
clone size: .
CDR3 protein: CASSQPTTSPYEQYF
CDR3 DNA: TGCGCCAGCAGTCAACCTACAACGAGCCCCTACGAGCAGTACTTC

D gene: .
V gene: TRBV10-2
J gene: TRBJ2-2
clone size: .
CDR3 protein: CASSVLRVRANTGELFF
CDR3 DNA: TGCGCCAGCAGTGTATTAAGGGTCAGAGCAAACACCGGGGAGCTGTTTTTT

D gene: .
V gene: TRBV13
J gene: TRBJ2-5
clone size: .
CDR3 protein: CASSLGQQETQYF
CDR3 DNA: TGTGCCAGCAGCCTGGGCCAGCAAGAGACCCAGTACTTC